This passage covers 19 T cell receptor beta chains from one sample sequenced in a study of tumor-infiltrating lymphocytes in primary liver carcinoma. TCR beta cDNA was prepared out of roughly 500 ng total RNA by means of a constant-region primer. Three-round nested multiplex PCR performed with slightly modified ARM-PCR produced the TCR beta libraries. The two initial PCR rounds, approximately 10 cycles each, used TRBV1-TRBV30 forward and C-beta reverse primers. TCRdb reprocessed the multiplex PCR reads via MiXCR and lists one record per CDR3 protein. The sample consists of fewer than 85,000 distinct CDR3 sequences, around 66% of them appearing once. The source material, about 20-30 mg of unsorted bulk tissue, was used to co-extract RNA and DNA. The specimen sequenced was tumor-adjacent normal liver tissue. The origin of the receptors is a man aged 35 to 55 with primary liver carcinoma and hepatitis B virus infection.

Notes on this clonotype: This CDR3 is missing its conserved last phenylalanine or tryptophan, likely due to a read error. The CDR3 here is CASREQGHEQYS. Written as DNA, the CDR3 is TGTGCCAGCAGAGAACAAGGTCACGAGCAGTACTCG. The chain recombines TRBV6-2 or TRBV6-3 with TRBJ2-7; D not certain. The germline CDR1 and CDR2 sequences are MNHEY and SVGEGT. Trimming cost V 6 bases and J 5 bases, with 11 bases left between them. This CDR3 has 12 residues.

The CDR3: CASSPQTGGNMQYF. CDR3 DNA sequence: TGTGCCAGCAGCCCGCAGACGGGGGGCAACATGCAATACTTC. This sequence joins TRBV11-1 and TRBJ2-4; maybe TRBD2 (7 bases). Trimming took 5 bases from V and 16 from J, leaving 24 bases between them. Germline lookup yields CDR1 SGHAT and CDR2 FQDESV (reference sequence). The CDR3 runs 14 residues.

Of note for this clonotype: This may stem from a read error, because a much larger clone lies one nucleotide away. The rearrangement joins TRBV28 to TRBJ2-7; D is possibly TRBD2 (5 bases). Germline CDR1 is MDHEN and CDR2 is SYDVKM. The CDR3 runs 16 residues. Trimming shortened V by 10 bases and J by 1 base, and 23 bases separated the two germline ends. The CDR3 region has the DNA TGTGCCAACCGGCCTAACCTTGCGGGCGTTTCCTACGAGCAGTACTTC. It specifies CANRPNLAGVSYEQYF.

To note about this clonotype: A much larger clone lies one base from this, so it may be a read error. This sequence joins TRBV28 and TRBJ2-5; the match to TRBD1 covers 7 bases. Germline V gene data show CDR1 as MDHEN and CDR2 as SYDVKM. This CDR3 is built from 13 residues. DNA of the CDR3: TGTGCCAGCGGCCCAACAGGGGAAGAGACCAAGTACTTC. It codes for CASGPTGEETKYF. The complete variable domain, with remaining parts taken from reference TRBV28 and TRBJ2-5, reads DVKVTQSSRYLVKRTGEKVFLECVQDMDHENMFWYRQDPGLGLRLIYFSYDVKMKEKGDIPEGYSVSREKKERFSLILESASTNQTSMYLCASGPTGEETKYFGPGTRLLVL.

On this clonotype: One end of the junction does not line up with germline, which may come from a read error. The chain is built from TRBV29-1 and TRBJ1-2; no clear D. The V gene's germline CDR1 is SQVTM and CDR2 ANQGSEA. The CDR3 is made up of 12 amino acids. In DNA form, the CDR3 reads TGCAGCATTAGAGTCAACTACGCTGGCTACATCTTC. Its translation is CSIRVNYAGYIF.

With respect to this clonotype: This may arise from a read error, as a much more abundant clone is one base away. The CDR3 reads CAGSDRAYNEQFF. CDR3 DNA sequence: TGTGCCGGCAGTGACCGTGCCTACAATGAGCAGTTCTTC. The rearrangement links TRBV6-4 to TRBJ2-1; D not resolved. Germline V gene lookup returns CDR1 MRHNA and CDR2 SNTAGT. The CDR3 is 13 residues long.

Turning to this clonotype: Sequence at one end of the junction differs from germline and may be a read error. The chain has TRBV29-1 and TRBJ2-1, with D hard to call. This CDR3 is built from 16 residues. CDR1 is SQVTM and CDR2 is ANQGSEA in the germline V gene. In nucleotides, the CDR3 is TGCAGCGTCCACACGCTTCGGCCCTGGTCCCGTCAAGAGCAGTTCTTT. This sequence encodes CSVHTLRPWSRQEQFF.

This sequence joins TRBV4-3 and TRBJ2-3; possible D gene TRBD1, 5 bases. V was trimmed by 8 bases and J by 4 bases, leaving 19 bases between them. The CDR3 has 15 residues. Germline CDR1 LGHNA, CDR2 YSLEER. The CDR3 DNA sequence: TGCGCCAGCCAAATGACAGAGAATGGTGCAGATACGCAGTATTTT. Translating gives CASQMTENGADTQYF.

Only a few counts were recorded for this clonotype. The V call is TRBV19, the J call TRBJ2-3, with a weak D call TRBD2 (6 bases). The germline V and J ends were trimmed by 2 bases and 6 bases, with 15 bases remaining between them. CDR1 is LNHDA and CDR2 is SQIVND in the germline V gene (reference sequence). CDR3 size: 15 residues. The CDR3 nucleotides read TGTGCCAGTAGTATAAATTGGGAGGTTGAGGATACGCAGTATTTT. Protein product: CASSINWEVEDTQYF.

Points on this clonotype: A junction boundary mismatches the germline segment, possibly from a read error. CDR3 residues: CPSSVVYNAQFF. The CDR3 nucleotides read TGTCCCAGCAGTGTCGTCTACAATGCGCAGTTCTTC. The chain uses TRBV25-1 and TRBJ2-1; D remains unclear. The CDR3 consists of 12 residues. Per germline, CDR1 MGHDK and CDR2 SYGVNS.

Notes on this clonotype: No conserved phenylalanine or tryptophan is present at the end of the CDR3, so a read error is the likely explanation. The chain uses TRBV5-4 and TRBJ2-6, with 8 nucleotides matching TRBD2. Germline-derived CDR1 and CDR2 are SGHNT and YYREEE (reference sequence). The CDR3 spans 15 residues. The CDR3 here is CASSLGLAGPNVLTI. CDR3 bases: TGTGCCAGCAGCCTTGGACTAGCTGGGCCCAACGTCCTGACTATC.

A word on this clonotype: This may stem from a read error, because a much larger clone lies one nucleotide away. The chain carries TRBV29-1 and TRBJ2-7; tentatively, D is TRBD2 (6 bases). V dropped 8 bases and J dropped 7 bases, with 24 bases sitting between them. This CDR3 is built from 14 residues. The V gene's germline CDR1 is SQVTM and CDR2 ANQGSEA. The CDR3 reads CSLAPGLASGEQYF. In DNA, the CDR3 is TGCAGCCTTGCCCCGGGACTGGCCTCTGGAGAGCAGTACTTC.

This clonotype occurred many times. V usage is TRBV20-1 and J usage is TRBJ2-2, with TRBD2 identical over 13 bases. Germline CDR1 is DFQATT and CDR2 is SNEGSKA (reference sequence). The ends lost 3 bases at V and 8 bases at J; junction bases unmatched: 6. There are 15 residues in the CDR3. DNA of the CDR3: TGCAGTGCTAGCGGACTAGCGGGAGTCGTGGGGGAGCTGTTTTTT. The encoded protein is CSASGLAGVVGELFF.

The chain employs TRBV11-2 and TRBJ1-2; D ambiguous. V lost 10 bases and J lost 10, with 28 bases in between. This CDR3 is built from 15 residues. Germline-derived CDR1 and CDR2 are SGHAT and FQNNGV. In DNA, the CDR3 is TGTGCCACCTGCTTTTCCGAGCTTTTTCTCGAGGACTACACCTTC. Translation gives CATCFSELFLEDYTF.

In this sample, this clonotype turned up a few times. CDR3 in amino acids: CSVRGTGSWFF. CDR3 sequence (DNA): TGCAGCGTTCGAGGGACGGGAAGCTGGTTCTTT. The chain combines TRBV29-1 with TRBJ1-1, with a weak D call TRBD1 (5 bases). The V gene lost 5 bases and the J gene lost 14 bases, with 18 bases spanning the gap. The CDR3 is made up of 11 amino acids. Per germline, CDR1 SQVTM and CDR2 ANQGSEA.

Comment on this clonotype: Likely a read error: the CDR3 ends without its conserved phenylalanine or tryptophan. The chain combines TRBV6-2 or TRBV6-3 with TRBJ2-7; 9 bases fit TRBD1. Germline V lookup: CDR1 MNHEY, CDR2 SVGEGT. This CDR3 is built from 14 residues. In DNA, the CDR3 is TGTGCTAACAGCCTCCGGGACAGGGCCCACGAGCAGTACTCC. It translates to CANSLRDRAHEQYS.

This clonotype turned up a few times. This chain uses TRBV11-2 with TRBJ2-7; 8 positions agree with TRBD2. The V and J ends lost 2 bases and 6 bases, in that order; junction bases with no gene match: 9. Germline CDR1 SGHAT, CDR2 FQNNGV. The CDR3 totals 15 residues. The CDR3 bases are TGTGCCAGCAGCTTAAATAGGGGACTAGTTCCCGAGCAGTACTTC. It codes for CASSLNRGLVPEQYF.

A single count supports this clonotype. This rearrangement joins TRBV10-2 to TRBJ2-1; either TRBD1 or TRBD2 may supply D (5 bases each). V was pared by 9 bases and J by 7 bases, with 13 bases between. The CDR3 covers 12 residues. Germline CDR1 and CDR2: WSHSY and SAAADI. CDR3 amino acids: CASTRGTNEQFF. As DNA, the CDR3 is TGCGCCAGTACCCGGGGCACAAATGAGCAGTTCTTC.

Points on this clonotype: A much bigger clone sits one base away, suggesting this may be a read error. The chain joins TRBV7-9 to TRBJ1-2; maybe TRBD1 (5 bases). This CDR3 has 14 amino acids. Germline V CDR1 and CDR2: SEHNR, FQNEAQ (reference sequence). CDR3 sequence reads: CASSTSGGELGYIF. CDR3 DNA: TGTGCCAGCAGCACATCTGGGGGAGAGCTGGGCTACATCTTC.